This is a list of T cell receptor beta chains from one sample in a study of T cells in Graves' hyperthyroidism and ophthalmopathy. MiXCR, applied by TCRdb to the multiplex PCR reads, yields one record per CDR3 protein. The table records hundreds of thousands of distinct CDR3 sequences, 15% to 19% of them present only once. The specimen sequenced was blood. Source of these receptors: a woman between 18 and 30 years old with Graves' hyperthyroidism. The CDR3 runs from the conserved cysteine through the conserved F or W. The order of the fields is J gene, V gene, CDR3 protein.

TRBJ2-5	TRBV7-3	CASSPGRSSTQYF
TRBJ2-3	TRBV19	CASSITIAGGDTQYF
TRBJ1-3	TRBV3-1	CASSPPGGGAGNTIYF
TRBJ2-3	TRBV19	CASSIDRASTDTQYF
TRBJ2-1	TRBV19	CASSIDVRVRTNEQFF
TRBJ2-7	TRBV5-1	CASRWTVTTYEQYF
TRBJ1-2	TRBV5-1	CASSLVADKGGYTF
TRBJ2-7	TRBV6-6	CASSYSRGDHEQYF
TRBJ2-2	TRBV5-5	CAGSWIGGTNTGELFF
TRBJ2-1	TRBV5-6	CASSLTTSGNDEQFF
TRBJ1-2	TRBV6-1	CASSSGLLGGDYGYTF
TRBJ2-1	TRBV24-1	CATSPGYASSYNEQFF
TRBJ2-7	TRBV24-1	CATSEPPLYEQYF
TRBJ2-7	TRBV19	CASSPAPGQSVVYEQYF
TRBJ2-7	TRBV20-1	CSARARAPKGSNHEQYF
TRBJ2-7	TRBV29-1	CSVEDRGRQYF
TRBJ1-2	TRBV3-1	CASSRSRDDGYTF
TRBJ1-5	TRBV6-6	CASSYSPAGVNQPQHF
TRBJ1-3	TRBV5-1	CASSLDRTGLSGNTIYF
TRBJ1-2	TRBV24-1	CATSDSFTGINGYTF
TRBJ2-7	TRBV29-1	CSVEARDRGGEQYF
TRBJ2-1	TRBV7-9	CASSSGTGSLGEQFF
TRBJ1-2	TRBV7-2	CASSLAQNPIYGYTF
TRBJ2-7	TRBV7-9	CASSWDSREQYF
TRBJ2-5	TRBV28	CASSLALQTQYF
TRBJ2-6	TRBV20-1	CSANPRGSGANVLTF
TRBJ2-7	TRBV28	CASSSSILAGYEQYF
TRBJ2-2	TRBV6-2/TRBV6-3	CASSYLGTGTAMNTGELFF
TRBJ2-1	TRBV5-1	CASSLDAWGGGEQFF
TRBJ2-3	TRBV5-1	CASRAGHQDTQYF
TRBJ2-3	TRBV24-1	CATINTGDADTQYF
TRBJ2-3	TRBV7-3	CASAGTSGGVLTDTQYF
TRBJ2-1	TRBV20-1	CSAQPGQSYNEQFF
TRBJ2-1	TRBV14	CASSQAQLAGGTGPQFF
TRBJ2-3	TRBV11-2	CASSLVLAGGPSTDTQYF
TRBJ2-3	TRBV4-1	CASSQTPTSGSRNTQYF
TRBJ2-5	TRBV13	CASSVYRGETQYF
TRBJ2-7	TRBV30	CAWSVRTAYEQYF
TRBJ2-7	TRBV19	CASSRPAGLADLKEQYF
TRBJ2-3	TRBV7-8	CASSLPADLSTDTQYF
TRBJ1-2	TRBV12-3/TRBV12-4	CASSLGGSRLDGYTF
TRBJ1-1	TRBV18	CASSLDRGWTEAFF
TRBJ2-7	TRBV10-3	CAISNFEWVGGEQYF
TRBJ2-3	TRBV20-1	CSAREYGGPSTDTQYF
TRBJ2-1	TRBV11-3	CASSIAGGKGNEQFF
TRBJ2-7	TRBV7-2	CASSLATQHEQYF
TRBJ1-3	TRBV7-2	CASRNPMLNPDF
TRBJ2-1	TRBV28	CASSSGEGSYNEQFF
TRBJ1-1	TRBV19	CASRLGGSEAFF
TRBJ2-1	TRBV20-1	CSVVAGTGDFNEQFF
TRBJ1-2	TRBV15	CATSREWGSKGYGYTF
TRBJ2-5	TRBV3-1	CASSPTDRGQETQYF